This TCR beta chain came from a study of CXCR3-negative and CXCR3-positive naive CD8 T cells. Study findings and constraints: Whereas both naive subsets had comparably high diversity, memory CD8+ cells had much lower diversity. TRB CDR3 hydrophobicity was greater in CXCR3-positive naive cells than in CXCR3-negative naive cells.

There are 16 residues in the CDR3. CDR1 MNHEY and CDR2 SMNVEV come from the germline V gene (reference sequence). The sorter processed each CD8+ T cell subset in triplicate at some 330,000 cells apiece. The naive CD8+ gate required CD45RO-CCR7+CD27+CD95- phenotype. Preparation of TRB cDNA libraries relied on 5' RACE carrying UMI labels. With the 5' RACE reads reprocessed, TCRdb shows one record per CDR3 protein and no DNA. Recorded for this sample: 55,000 to 75,000 distinct CDR3 sequences. A note on this clonotype: Its antigen is as yet unknown.

This clonotype was obtained from a human donor in good health. Some clones in this sample may be carry-over from other donors' samples. The chain is built from TRBV27 and TRBJ1-1; TCRdb's assignment of TRBD1 cannot be checked, as there is no DNA. Sequenced input: naive CXCR3+ CD8+ T cells from blood. Subset in this sample: CD45RO-CCR7+CD27+CD95- naive CD8+ T cells expressing CXCR3 (TNR3+). Here the CDR3 reads CASSLSGQGAYTEAFF.